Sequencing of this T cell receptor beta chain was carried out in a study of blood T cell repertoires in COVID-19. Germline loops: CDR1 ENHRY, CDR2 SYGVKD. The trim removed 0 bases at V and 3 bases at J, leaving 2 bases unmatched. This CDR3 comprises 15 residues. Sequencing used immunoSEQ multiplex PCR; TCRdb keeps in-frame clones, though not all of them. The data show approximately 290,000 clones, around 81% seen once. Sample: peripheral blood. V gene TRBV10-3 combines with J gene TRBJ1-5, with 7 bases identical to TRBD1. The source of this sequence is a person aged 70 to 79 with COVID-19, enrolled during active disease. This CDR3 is CAISESGQINQPQHF. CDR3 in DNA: TGTGCCATCAGTGAGTCGGGACAGATCAATCAGCCCCAGCATTTT.